Following are 18 T cell receptor beta chains from one sample sequenced in a study of radiotherapy plus CTLA-4 blockade in lung cancer. Sequencing was performed with immunoSEQ multiplex PCR; in TCRdb, only in-frame clones are kept and a portion is missing. The table has tens of thousands of clones, more than 70% seen once. The sequences come from peripheral blood, collected from a patient treated with radiotherapy plus ipilimumab. The receptors come from a human donor with non-small cell lung cancer whose response to radiotherapy plus ipilimumab could not be evaluated.

J is TRBJ2-3 and V is TRBV4-1; unclear D gene. Germline CDR1 reads MGHRA; CDR2 reads YSYEKL. CDR3 length equals 15 residues. Trimming took off 5 bases at V and 1 base at J, with 13 bases between the two ends. Here the CDR3 reads CASSSRSARTDTQYF. In DNA, the CDR3 is TGCGCCAGCAGCTCTAGATCAGCCCGCACAGATACGCAGTATTTT.

The V and J genes are TRBV2 and TRBJ1-4; a weak D match, TRBD1 (6 bases). CDR1 SNHLY and CDR2 FYNNEI come from the germline V gene. V was pared by 6 bases and J by 3 bases, with 8 bases between. The CDR3 sequence is 13 residues long. The CDR3 region has the DNA TGTGCCAGCAGAAGGGGGTCTAATGAAAAACTGTTTTTT. Residues: CASRRGSNEKLFF.

CDR3 amino acids: CASSALRTGGGYGYTF. CDR3 coding DNA: TGTGCCAGCAGTGCCCTACGGACAGGGGGCGGGTATGGCTACACCTTC. The chain recombines TRBV6-1 with TRBJ1-2; 11 bases align to TRBD1. CDR1 MNHNS and CDR2 SASEGT come from the germline V gene. CDR3 length equals 16 residues. J was trimmed by 5 bases and V by 4 bases; bases with no gene match: 9.

The chain joins TRBV5-1 to TRBJ2-3; D is perhaps TRBD2 (5 bases). With 0 bases removed from V and 0 bases from J, the gap between germline ends came to 11 bases. Germline V gene data show CDR1 as SGHRS and CDR2 as YFSETQ. The length of the CDR3 is 16 residues. The CDR3 bases are TGCGCCAGCAGCTTGGGGCCTAGCAGAAGCACAGATACGCAGTATTTT. It codes for CASSLGPSRSTDTQYF.

The rearrangement uses TRBV6-6 and TRBJ1-5; no clear D gene. The CDR3 length is 13 residues. V was pared by 5 bases and J by 5 bases, with 10 bases between. The germline V gene has CDR1 MNHNY and CDR2 SVGAGI (reference sequence). This chain's CDR3 is CASSSRDHQPQHF. The CDR3 nucleotides are TGTGCCAGCAGTAGTAGAGATCATCAGCCCCAGCATTTT.

The chain links TRBV5-1 to TRBJ2-2; 8 bases fit TRBD2. V was clipped by 2 bases and J by 5 bases; unmatched bases: 5. CDR1 and CDR2 (germline): SGHRS, YFSETQ. This CDR3 region has 15 residues. This CDR3 is CASSFTGGKTGELFF. Here the CDR3 DNA reads TGCGCCAGCAGCTTCACGGGAGGGAAAACCGGGGAGCTGTTTTTT.

This rearrangement joins TRBV7-2 to TRBJ2-1; 7 positions agree with TRBD2. J was trimmed by 7 bases and V by 0 bases; bases with no gene match: 6. The CDR3 totals 15 residues. In germline, CDR1 is SGHTA, CDR2 FQGNSA. As DNA, the CDR3 is TGTGCCAGCAGCTTAGCGGGAGGGCCCTGGAATGAGCAGTTCTTC. This gives the protein CASSLAGGPWNEQFF.

This clone showed up just a few times. The chain joins TRBV5-1 to TRBJ2-1; 9 bases match TRBD2. The CDR3 has 16 residues. Germline lookup yields CDR1 SGHRS and CDR2 YFSETQ. V lost 0 bases, J lost 5 bases, and 6 bases stayed unmatched. Here the CDR3 DNA reads TGCGCCAGCAGCTTGGGCCCAGCGGGAGGTAACAATGAGCAGTTCTTC. This codes for CASSLGPAGGNNEQFF. The variable domain in full, with the rest retrieved from reference TRBV5-1 and TRBJ2-1, is KAGVTQTPRYLIKTRGQQVTLSCSPISGHRSVSWYQQTPGQGLQFLFEYFSETQRNKGNFPGRFSGRQFSNSRSEMNVSTLELGDSALYLCASSLGPAGGNNEQFFGPGTRLTVL.

The chain combines TRBV7-8 with TRBJ1-2; D may be TRBD1 (5 bases). The V end lost 4 bases, the J end lost 5 bases, and 20 bases lay between the germline ends. The V gene's germline CDR1 is SGHVS and CDR2 FQNEAQ. The CDR3 totals 16 residues. DNA of the CDR3: TGTGCCAGCAGCTCAGGACATGTTTCGTTTGGGTATGGCTACACCTTC. It translates to CASSSGHVSFGYGYTF.

This sequence joins TRBV18 and TRBJ2-5; maybe TRBD1 (5 bases). Trimming pared 2 bases from V and 2 bases from J, leaving 9 bases between. CDR1 is KGHSH, CDR2 LQKENI, per germline. This CDR3 is 14 amino acids long. CDR3 sequence: CASSPGAGQETQYF. The CDR3 DNA sequence: TGTGCCAGCTCACCAGGGGCAGGTCAAGAGACCCAGTACTTC.

CDR3 region: CASRRQGSSAEAFF. CDR3 DNA: TGTGCCAGCAGAAGACAGGGGTCTAGCGCTGAAGCTTTCTTT. The rearrangement links TRBV27 to TRBJ1-1, with 8 positions matching TRBD1. The CDR3 consists of 14 residues. Germline V CDR1 and CDR2: MNHEY, SMNVEV (reference sequence). The J segment lost 6 bases and the V segment lost 6 bases, leaving 9 bases of the junction unmatched.

This clone showed up just once. The J gene is TRBJ1-1, the V gene TRBV29-1; TRBD1 is a possible D gene (5 bases). Trimming stripped 4 bases from V and 4 bases from J, with 10 bases between. The germline CDR1 and CDR2 sequences are SQVTM and ANQGSEA. CDR3 length equals 12 residues. This CDR3 is CSVAQGSTEAFF. The DNA of the CDR3 is TGCAGCGTTGCTCAGGGATCCACTGAAGCTTTCTTT.

V and J are TRBV6-5 and TRBJ2-7; perhaps TRBD1 as D (5 bases). The CDR3 has 15 amino acids. Deletions cut 4 bases from V and 3 bases from J, with 16 bases between. CDR1 is MNHEY, CDR2 SVGAGI, per germline. This chain's CDR3 is CASSSSWTNRYEQYF. CDR3 in DNA: TGTGCCAGCAGTTCTTCTTGGACAAACCGCTACGAGCAGTACTTC.

This clone was seen a single time. The rearrangement links TRBV27 to TRBJ2-6, with 7 bases lining up with TRBD2. With 0 bases clipped from V and 2 bases from J, the junction kept 1 base outside the gene matches. The length of the CDR3 is 16 residues. Germline V gives CDR1 MNHEY, CDR2 SMNVEV (reference sequence). CDR3 residues: CASSLSRGAGANVLTF. CDR3 coding DNA: TGTGCCAGCAGTTTATCTCGGGGGGCTGGGGCCAACGTCCTGACTTTC.

Comments on this clone: Other DNA sequences in the same sample also yield this CDR3. The V and J genes are TRBV7-7 and TRBJ2-5; tentatively, D is TRBD2 (5 bases). The CDR3 contains 13 residues. The germline V gene encodes CDR1 SSHAT and CDR2 FNYEAQ (reference sequence). V lost 5 bases to trimming and J lost 2 bases, with 9 bases between them. CDR3 region: CASSPGFQETQYF. The CDR3 DNA sequence: TGTGCCAGCAGCCCGGGATTTCAAGAGACCCAGTACTTC.

V and J are TRBV11-2 and TRBJ2-1; the D gene is possibly TRBD2 (5 bases). The V end lost 4 bases, the J end lost 3 bases, and 10 bases lay between the germline ends. Germline V gene lookup returns CDR1 SGHAT and CDR2 FQNNGV. The CDR3 length is 14 residues. The CDR3 bases are TGTGCCAGCAGCTGGGCCGGGGACTACAATGAGCAGTTCTTC. Residues: CASSWAGDYNEQFF.

The chain joins TRBV10-2 to TRBJ2-7; 13 positions match TRBD2. V dropped 5 bases and J dropped 4; count of bases not matched to a gene: 5. This CDR3 is built from 15 residues. The germline gives CDR1 WSHSY, CDR2 SAAADI. In DNA form, the CDR3 reads TGCGCCAGCAGTTCTCGGACTAGCGGGAGTTACGAGCAGTACTTC. Translation gives CASSSRTSGSYEQYF.

The chain has TRBV6-5 and TRBJ1-1, with 9 bases that match TRBD1. Germline loops: CDR1 MNHEY, CDR2 SVGAGI. Trimming removed 2 bases from V and 11 bases from J; junction bases left unmatched: 12. The CDR3 has 15 amino acids. The CDR3 loop is CASSYRLPTGGGAFF. The CDR3 DNA sequence: TGTGCCAGCAGTTACCGCCTTCCTACAGGGGGCGGGGCTTTCTTT.